This T cell receptor (beta chain) was profiled in a study of blood T cell repertoires in COVID-19. Study-level information: T cells, B-cell-depleted T cells, or PBMCs supplied cDNA or gDNA.

How the authors handled the data: Reference gene primer amplification in the assay estimated nucleated cell counts. TCRdb keeps only in-frame clones here, not all; method: immunoSEQ multiplex PCR. Clonal size and the V and J genes are those of that table, whereas D and trimming came from the DNA. The sample lists around 80,000 clones, approximately 80% occurring once. The germline V gene has CDR1 SQVTM and CDR2 ANQGSEA. Trimming removed 5 bases from V and 5 bases from J, with 13 bases in between. The CDR3 runs to 12 residues. This chain connects TRBV29-1 to TRBJ2-7; no definite D call. The TCR sequence derives from a man aged 45-65 years with COVID-19, enrolled during active disease. Sequencing input: peripheral blood. This chain's CDR3 is CSVLPDTHEQYF. DNA of the CDR3: TGCAGCGTTCTTCCCGACACCCACGAGCAGTACTTC.